These T cell receptor beta chains were read from a single sample in a study of shared clonotypes between healthy human individuals. The protocol was immunoSEQ multiplex PCR, while the TCRdb copy is restricted to in-frame clones and leaves out a portion. The data contain about 640,000 clones, about two thirds of them seen just once; the ten biggest clones take up roughly 1.8%. The sequenced sample consisted of memory CD4+ T cells sorted from blood. The receptor source for this set is a woman in her 30s in good health. Both conserved end residues are trimmed from each CDR3. The order of the fields is J gene, D gene, V gene, clone size, CDR3 protein. A D gene is named only where the DNA matches it firmly. Size values are once, few and many counts, or a class for expanded clones, and some rows have none.

>TRBJ1-2|TRBD1|TRBV19|many
ASSMDRVRDGYT
>TRBJ2-7|NA|TRBV23-1|NA
ASSQKGSSYEQY
>TRBJ1-1|NA|TRBV5-1|NA
ASRGDTEAF
>TRBJ2-3|NA|TRBV5-1|NA
ASSLNPRDKTDTQY
>TRBJ1-6|TRBD1|TRBV25-1|NA
ASSGSDRTLH
>TRBJ2-5|NA|TRBV13|NA
ASSPDLFSGNQETQY
>TRBJ2-7|NA|TRBV27|once
ASSFRGSYEQY
>TRBJ2-4|TRBD2|TRBV5-1|NA
ASSPGLDPNIQY
>TRBJ2-1|NA|TRBV1|NA
TSSHSKLARGGYNEQF
>TRBJ2-6|NA|TRBV7-9|NA
ASSLDLSGANVLT
>TRBJ2-5|TRBD2|TRBV28|once
ASSPLTSGRTQETQY
>TRBJ2-7|TRBD1|TRBV7-6|NA
ASSLVPNLAGQGFHEQY
>TRBJ1-5|NA|TRBV21-1|NA
ASSKRGDVESNQPQH
>TRBJ2-2|NA|TRBV21-1|few
ASRRTGGDAGELF
>TRBJ2-7|TRBD2|TRBV5-1|NA
ASSLEGSGGYEQY
>TRBJ1-5|TRBD1|TRBV7-8|NA
ASSLGQGAGPQH
>TRBJ2-1|TRBD1|TRBV11-2|NA
ASSLERDRGHNEQF
>TRBJ2-7|NA|TRBV2|NA
ASSGDTSSYEQY
>TRBJ2-4|NA|TRBV4-1|few
ASSHLRNTGANNIQY
>TRBJ1-2|NA|TRBV14|NA
ASSPLGGQGGYT
>TRBJ1-3|NA|TRBV6-6|NA
ASSHRDGGNTIY
>TRBJ1-2|NA|TRBV20-1|NA
SASYYGYT
>TRBJ1-5|NA|TRBV6-4|NA
ASSGYRRNNQPQH
>TRBJ2-2|TRBD2|TRBV7-2|few
ASSLVGLVMAGELF
>TRBJ1-3|NA|TRBV2|NA
ASEGNTIY
>TRBJ1-1|NA|TRBV19|NA
ASIGGGTLFGANTEAF
>TRBJ1-4|TRBD1|TRBV6-6|few
ATHNPGQGTGKLF
>TRBJ2-3|TRBD2|TRBV7-6|NA
ASSLGSGASTDTQY
>TRBJ1-4|TRBD1|TRBV15|NA
ATSGQTGGREKLF
>TRBJ2-1|TRBD2|TRBV2|NA
ASSERLAGGNFYNEQF
>TRBJ2-7|NA|TRBV18|NA
ASSPQATAYEQY
>TRBJ1-5|NA|TRBV4-1|few
ASSQVGRIEPQH
>TRBJ1-5|NA|TRBV15|NA
ATSSGVATDYSNQPQH
>TRBJ2-4|TRBD2|TRBV28|few
ASSTPGLAGPLYIQY
>TRBJ1-5|NA|TRBV6-1|many
ASSESSGNQPQH
>TRBJ1-2|TRBD1|TRBV4-1|NA
ASSPSGTGAQFYGYT
>TRBJ2-3|NA|TRBV28|NA
ASSSWVLSTDTQY
>TRBJ1-2|TRBD1|TRBV7-9|NA
ASGPSDRGYGYT
>TRBJ1-1|NA|TRBV28|NA
ASRLPILNTEAF
>TRBJ2-1|NA|TRBV27|once
ASSRSGLGDNEQF
>TRBJ2-7|NA|TRBV11-3|NA
ASSPGPQREQY
>TRBJ2-1|NA|TRBV25-1|once
ASSVTSSYNEQF
>TRBJ2-1|NA|TRBV7-9|NA
ASSLRGLSGDEQF
>TRBJ2-1|TRBD2|TRBV28|NA
ASRGAGGHHEQF
>TRBJ2-7|TRBD2|TRBV5-4|NA
ASSSSGSPSYEQY